This is a list of T cell receptor beta chains from one sample in a study of blood T cell repertoires in COVID-19. The repertoire was sequenced with immunoSEQ multiplex PCR; TCRdb's copy has only in-frame clones and lacks some. This table has 300,000 to 400,000 clones, roughly 87% appearing once. Material for sequencing was peripheral blood. The receptor set was obtained from a man between 50 and 59 years old with active or convalescent COVID-19. The CDR3 runs from the conserved cysteine through the conserved F or W. Each record gives: J gene, V gene, clone size, CDR3 length, CDR3 protein. Clone size is given for some rows only: seen once, a few or many times, or a class if the clone is expanded.

TRBJ1-6	TRBV6-5	.	16	CASSWTIRSYNSPLHF
TRBJ1-1	TRBV2	.	13	CASNDRVNTEAFF
TRBJ1-1	TRBV11-1	.	13	CASRRQMNTEAFF
TRBJ1-1	TRBV5-6	.	15	CASSPRGGARTEAFF
TRBJ1-3	TRBV7-3	once	15	CASSSQGAPGNTIYF
TRBJ2-5	TRBV15	few	15	CATSRGGGKGETQYF
TRBJ1-6	TRBV2	.	16	CASSREQSSYNSPLHF
TRBJ2-4	TRBV29-1	.	14	CSVRRGGPGDIQYF
TRBJ2-2	TRBV27	once	13	CASSIPGPGELFF
TRBJ2-1	TRBV7-2	.	15	CASSLGLAGGQEQFF
TRBJ2-3	TRBV20-1	.	14	CSASSGRGADTQYF
TRBJ2-1	TRBV24-1	.	18	CATSDLSVGGGRGNEQFF
TRBJ1-2	TRBV6-5	.	13	CASRLLARNGYTF
TRBJ2-2	TRBV11-3	once	13	CASSHRGAGELFF
TRBJ2-7	TRBV7-2	few	13	CASSYTSGGPWYF
TRBJ1-6	TRBV6-1	.	14	CASSEKDRYSPLHF
TRBJ2-3	TRBV5-4	.	14	CASSSGYRTDTQYF
TRBJ2-1	TRBV7-9	.	13	CATRGDVTSAQFF
TRBJ1-1	TRBV5-8	.	11	CASRPGTEAFF
TRBJ2-5	TRBV4-3	.	17	CASSQGSGGGSGETQYF
TRBJ1-3	TRBV3-1/TRBV3-2	.	15	CASSRDSLSGNTIYF
TRBJ1-6	TRBV7-9	.	14	CASSLREANSPLHF
TRBJ2-7	TRBV4-2	few	14	CASSQGLAEYEQYF
TRBJ1-5	TRBV19	.	13	CASSIDYDRRKHF
TRBJ1-1	TRBV10-2	.	13	CASRDDRGRRAFF
TRBJ1-1	TRBV25-1	once	17	CASSDLRGGDKYTEAFF
TRBJ1-5	TRBV30	few	13	CAWSGTGDQPQHF
TRBJ2-3	TRBV27	once	15	CASSFRTSGWGTQYF
TRBJ1-1	TRBV6-4	.	15	CASRRRQGMNTEAFF
TRBJ1-1	TRBV28	.	16	CASSLFNPGQRSLAFF
TRBJ2-7	TRBV5-1	.	15	CASSLGQGALYEQYF
TRBJ1-1	TRBV10-3	.	11	CAIRGTGEAFF
TRBJ2-7	TRBV28	.	15	CASSQDRQRSYEQYF
TRBJ1-3	TRBV2	.	12	CASSEARDTIYF
TRBJ2-7	TRBV27	.	14	CASSSRLAGREQYF
TRBJ1-3	TRBV28	.	15	CATRDFLNSGNTIYF
TRBJ2-7	TRBV7-6	.	15	CASSLDIGGPYEQYF
TRBJ2-1	TRBV5-6	.	16	CASSPGLAGVYNEQFF
TRBJ2-7	TRBV7-9	once	12	CASSPTSSEQYF
TRBJ1-1	TRBV29-1	.	15	CSVVGQPRPNTEAFF
TRBJ1-1	TRBV21-1	.	14	CASSKTGGFTEAFF
TRBJ2-5	TRBV10-3	.	17	CAISESRGLAPQETQYF
TRBJ1-2	TRBV24-1	once	12	CATSDYSYGYTF